Below are 20 T cell receptor beta chains sequenced from a single sample in a study of shared clonotypes between healthy human individuals (TCRdb year 2020). Receptor libraries were prepared by the immunoSEQ multiplex PCR assay. In TCRdb, the immuneACCESS table is reduced to in-frame sequences with V and J assigned. These tables do not hold every clone; where another copy was compared, an unresolved V gene accounts for under half, and the others remain unexplained. Present in this sample are a few million clones, 85% to 95% of which were seen just once. 0.39% of the sample is taken by the ten largest. Sequenced input: naive CD4+ T cells from PBMCs. The label giving this sample's cell subset or site can be read as: CD45RA+ positively selected. These receptors originate from a man aged 18 to 29 in good health. Some clones in this sample may be carry-over from other donors' samples.

The CDR3 DNA reads TGTGCCAGCAGCTTAACCCTCACCGGGGAGCTGTTTTTT. It translates to CASSLTLTGELFF. The gene calls are TRBV7-3 and TRBJ2-2; D gene unclear. This CDR3 has 13 amino acids. Germline CDR1 is SGHTA and CDR2 is FQGTGA. The V and J ends lost 0 bases and 4 bases respectively, with 3 bases between them.

This clone was detected only once. The genes are TRBV19 and TRBJ1-1; a weak D match, TRBD1 (5 bases). Between the trimmed V and J ends, which lost 3 bases and 11 bases, there was a span of 13 bases. CDR3 length: 12 residues. Germline CDR1 reads LNHDA; CDR2 reads SQIVND (reference sequence). DNA for the CDR3: TGTGCCAGTAGTATTTACCCGGCAGGGGCTTTCTTT. The encoded protein is CASSIYPAGAFF.

The CDR3 DNA follows: TGTGCCAGCAGTCCCCGGACAGGGGGAAACTACGAGCAGTACTTC. Protein product: CASSPRTGGNYEQYF. The V and J genes are TRBV6-1 and TRBJ2-7; 10 bases line up with TRBD1. The germline CDR1 and CDR2 sequences are MNHNS and SASEGT. The J segment lost 3 bases and the V segment lost 5 bases, leaving 7 bases of the junction unmatched. CDR3 length: 15 residues.

The CDR3 is CASSQVVPAYNEQFF. The CDR3 nucleotides read TGTGCCAGCAGCCAAGTTGTCCCAGCCTACAATGAGCAGTTCTTC. The rearrangement joins TRBV14 to TRBJ2-1; D not certain. The V end was cut by 1 base, the J end by 2 bases, with 9 bases between. The CDR3 loop spans 15 amino acids. The V gene's germline CDR1 is SGHDN and CDR2 FVKESK.

For this clone: The same CDR3 arises from other DNA sequences in this sample as well. J is TRBJ2-5 and V is TRBV5-1; D tentatively reads TRBD1 or TRBD2 (5 bases each). CDR1 is SGHRS and CDR2 is YFSETQ in the germline V gene. Trimming removed 0 bases from V and 2 bases from J, with 8 bases in between. The CDR3 is 14 amino acids. The CDR3 DNA sequence: TGCGCCAGCAGCTTGGGGGGACCTCAAGAGACCCAGTACTTC. Translating gives CASSLGGPQETQYF.

DNA of the CDR3: TGCAGTGCTTACAGGACCTACGAGCAGTACTTC. This translates into CSAYRTYEQYF. The chain employs TRBV20-1 and TRBJ2-7, with a weak D call TRBD1 (5 bases). V was cut by 5 bases and J by 2 bases, with 7 bases left in between. CDR1 DFQATT and CDR2 SNEGSKA come from the germline V gene (reference sequence). The CDR3 length is 11 residues.

The V gene is TRBV30, the J gene TRBJ2-5; no clear D gene. Germline assignment: CDR1 GTSNPN and CDR2 SVGIG (reference sequence). V lost 0 bases and J lost 2, with 4 bases in between. The CDR3 length is 12 residues. The CDR3 is CAWSVAQETQYF. DNA of the CDR3: TGTGCCTGGAGTGTAGCGCAAGAGACCCAGTACTTC.

CDR3 DNA: TGTGCCAGCAGTTTATTGACAAGCGGGGAGCTGTTTTTT. It specifies CASSLLTSGELFF. The chain combines TRBV28 with TRBJ2-2; D call uncertain. Between the trimmed V and J ends, which lost 1 base and 7 bases, there was a span of 7 bases. The CDR3 length is 13 residues. The germline gives CDR1 MDHEN, CDR2 SYDVKM.

The chain carries TRBV6-5 and TRBJ2-3; 8 positions match TRBD2. Unmatched junction bases numbered 8, after V lost 6 bases and J lost 6 bases. CDR3 length: 14 amino acids. Germline values: CDR1 MNHEY, CDR2 SVGAGI. This chain's CDR3 is CASSRGGYYDTQYF. DNA of the CDR3: TGTGCCAGCAGCCGGGGGGGGTACTACGATACGCAGTATTTT.

V gene TRBV7-2 combines with J gene TRBJ2-1; the match to TRBD2 covers 8 bases. Looked up from germline, CDR1 is SGHTA and CDR2 is FQGNSA. The CDR3 length is 16 residues. After removal of 5 bases from V and 6 bases from J, the junction contained 12 bases not matched to a gene. The CDR3 reads CASSPLGAGGFNEQFF. The DNA for the CDR3 is TGTGCCAGCAGCCCTCTCGGTGCGGGAGGCTTCAATGAGCAGTTCTTC.

The V and J genes are TRBV4-1 and TRBJ2-7; D is perhaps TRBD1 (6 bases). CDR1 and CDR2 from the germline V gene are MGHRA and YSYEKL. CDR3 length: 14 amino acids. The V and J ends lost 5 bases and 3 bases respectively, with 14 bases between them. This CDR3 is CASSTDRHYYEQYF. The CDR3 DNA is TGCGCCAGCAGCACCGACAGGCATTACTACGAGCAGTACTTC.

This chain links TRBV28 with TRBJ1-5; weak D call: TRBD1 (5 bases). The CDR3 spans 17 residues. CDR1 and CDR2 (germline): MDHEN, SYDVKM. Trimming removed 6 bases from V and 4 bases from J, with 22 bases in between. The CDR3 reads CASSDIPPGLRNQPQHF. The CDR3 bases are TGTGCCAGCAGCGACATACCCCCGGGACTAAGAAATCAGCCCCAGCATTTT.

The rearrangement joins TRBV9 to TRBJ2-1; D perhaps matches TRBD2 (5 bases). The CDR3 is 16 residues long. Between the trimmed V and J ends, which lost 3 bases and 4 bases, there was a span of 17 bases. Germline loops: CDR1 SGDLS, CDR2 YYNGEE. CDR3 protein: CASSALSSSDYNEQFF. CDR3 coding DNA: TGTGCCAGCAGCGCCCTCTCGAGTAGCGATTACAATGAGCAGTTCTTC.

V and J are TRBV4-2 and TRBJ1-1, with D hard to call. The length of the CDR3 is 15 residues. The ends were cut back, 7 bases at V and 6 bases at J, with 21 bases in the middle. CDR1 is LGHNA and CDR2 is YNFKEQ in the germline V gene. The CDR3 DNA follows: TGTGCCAGCACCGACGAAAGAATGGGGTTCGCTGAAGCTTTCTTT. Its protein product is CASTDERMGFAEAFF.

This chain uses TRBV7-9 with TRBJ2-1; a possible D gene is TRBD2 (5 bases). This CDR3 is built from 16 residues. Trimming stripped 2 bases from V and 0 bases from J, with 11 bases between. Germline V CDR1 and CDR2: SEHNR, FQNEAQ (reference sequence). The CDR3 region has the DNA TGTGCCAGCAGCTTAATCGCGGGCCCCTCCTACAATGAGCAGTTCTTC. It encodes CASSLIAGPSYNEQFF.

The rearrangement uses TRBV11-2 and TRBJ2-2; D unresolved. V gave up 5 bases and J gave up 2 bases, with 12 bases separating them. The germline CDR1 and CDR2 sequences are SGHAT and FQNNGV. CDR3 length equals 15 residues. The CDR3 spells CASSPAAHNTGELFF. CDR3 DNA sequence: TGTGCCAGCAGCCCAGCAGCACACAACACCGGGGAGCTGTTTTTT.

The genes are TRBV7-2 and TRBJ2-3; a possible D gene is TRBD1 (5 bases). This CDR3 contains 16 residues. The germline V gene encodes CDR1 SGHTA and CDR2 FQGNSA. Deletions cut 5 bases from V and 2 bases from J, with 17 bases between. The CDR3 DNA is TGTGCCAGCAGCGTAACCTCGACAGTGCTCACAGATACGCAGTATTTT. It specifies CASSVTSTVLTDTQYF.

This clone was counted between two and nine times. This chain links TRBV28 with TRBJ1-5; unclear D gene. V shed 5 bases and J shed 0 bases, with 17 bases lying between them. Germline V gives CDR1 MDHEN, CDR2 SYDVKM. The CDR3 covers 17 residues. The CDR3, as DNA: TGTGCCAGCAGTACTAGACAAGGCTTATATAGCAATCAGCCCCAGCATTTT. Its translation: CASSTRQGLYSNQPQHF.

The rearrangement uses TRBV28 and TRBJ2-7, with D unclear. V lost 6 bases and J 10 bases, leaving 22 bases between the germline ends. Germline loops: CDR1 MDHEN, CDR2 SYDVKM. The CDR3 spans 14 residues. DNA of the CDR3: TGTGCCAGCAGCACGGGCCTTCCCGTCGTTACACAGTACTTC. Protein: CASSTGLPVVTQYF.

The chain carries TRBV18 and TRBJ2-5; a possible D gene is TRBD1 (5 bases). CDR1 KGHSH and CDR2 LQKENI come from the germline V gene. V was shortened by 3 bases and J by 5 bases, with 13 bases between the two germline ends. The CDR3 covers 14 residues. This CDR3 is CASSPLRPGETQYF. CDR3 nucleotides: TGTGCCAGCTCACCTCTTCGGCCAGGGGAGACCCAGTACTTC.